A single sample is the source of the 17 T cell receptor beta chains below, sequenced in a study of blood T cell repertoires in COVID-19. Data came from immunoSEQ multiplex PCR; TCRdb stores just in-frame clones and leaves some out. This table has about 250,000 clones, roughly 80% appearing once. Input material: peripheral blood. The receptor set was obtained from a man aged 50 or older with active or convalescent COVID-19.

The V call is TRBV19, the J call TRBJ2-5; TRBD1 is a possible D gene (5 bases). The CDR3 spans 16 residues. Trimming took 4 bases from V and 4 from J, leaving 19 bases between them. Per the germline V gene, CDR1 is LNHDA and CDR2 is SQIVND (reference sequence). As DNA, the CDR3 is TGTGCCAGTAGTACCCGACAAACAGGCGGCTCAGAGACCCAGTACTTC. Residues: CASSTRQTGGSETQYF.

This clone was observed once. The rearrangement joins TRBV2 to TRBJ1-2; possibly TRBD1 for D (6 bases). In germline, CDR1 is SNHLY, CDR2 FYNNEI. CDR3 length: 14 amino acids. The V end lost 3 bases, the J end lost 5 bases, and 13 bases lay between the germline ends. The CDR3 is CASSEGGHGYGYTF. The DNA for the CDR3 is TGTGCCAGCAGTGAGGGGGGGCATGGTTATGGCTACACCTTC.

The J gene is TRBJ1-6, the V gene TRBV7-2; D is unresolved. V shed 1 base and J shed 7 bases, with 11 bases lying between them. The CDR3 extends over 15 amino acids. Germline V gene lookup returns CDR1 SGHTA and CDR2 FQGNSA. CDR3 bases: TGTGCCAGCAGCTTAGAGGGCCGGAGGAATTCACCCCTCCACTTT. It is translated as CASSLEGRRNSPLHF.

This clone was seen only once. The chain joins TRBV6-6 to TRBJ1-1; D is possibly TRBD1 (5 bases). V lost 6 bases to trimming and J lost 0 bases, with 8 bases between them. The CDR3 runs 13 residues. Germline V lookup: CDR1 MNHNY, CDR2 SVGAGI (reference sequence). CDR3 region: CASSDSLNTEAFF. In nucleotides, the CDR3 is TGTGCCAGCAGCGACAGCCTGAACACTGAAGCTTTCTTT.

The chain recombines TRBV13 with TRBJ2-3; D is ambiguous. With 1 base removed from V and 0 bases from J, the gap between germline ends came to 8 bases. This CDR3 contains 15 residues. Germline loops: CDR1 PRHDT, CDR2 FYEKMQ (reference sequence). CDR3 sequence (DNA): TGTGCCAGCAGCTTAGAGGCTAGAAGCACAGATACGCAGTATTTT. The encoded protein is CASSLEARSTDTQYF. The full variable domain, with the rest looked up from reference TRBV13 and TRBJ2-3, is AAGVIQSPRHLIKEKRETATLKCYPIPRHDTVYWYQQGPGQDPQFLISFYEKMQSDKGSIPDRFSAQQFSDYHSELNMSSLELGDSALYFCASSLEARSTDTQYFGPGTRLTVL.

The chain uses TRBV19 and TRBJ1-1, with 7 bases that match TRBD1. There are 14 residues in the CDR3. Losses at the gene ends were 10 bases for V and 3 bases for J; bases not matched to a gene: 11. Germline V gene sequence: CDR1 LNHDA, CDR2 SQIVND (reference sequence). The CDR3: CATETGYLDTEAFF. DNA of the CDR3: TGTGCCACCGAGACAGGGTACCTGGACACTGAAGCTTTCTTT.

The gene calls are TRBV6-6 and TRBJ2-7, with 9 bases matching TRBD1. The V gene's germline CDR1 is MNHNY and CDR2 SVGAGI (reference sequence). V was clipped by 7 bases and J by 4 bases; unmatched bases: 8. The CDR3 has 14 amino acids. The CDR3 nucleotides read TGTGCCAGCATACCGGACAGGGGTCGGTACGAGCAGTACTTC. This codes for CASIPDRGRYEQYF.

The CDR3 reads CASSLDGQGPGELFF. In DNA form, the CDR3 reads TGCGCCAGCAGCTTGGACGGACAGGGGCCCGGGGAGCTGTTTTTT. This chain uses TRBV5-1 with TRBJ2-2; 9 nucleotides align to TRBD1. The germline V gene encodes CDR1 SGHRS and CDR2 YFSETQ. The CDR3 consists of 15 residues. Trimming took 0 bases from V and 6 from J; bases not matched to a gene: 3. The entire variable domain, with the rest obtained from reference TRBV5-1 and TRBJ2-2, is as follows: KAGVTQTPRYLIKTRGQQVTLSCSPISGHRSVSWYQQTPGQGLQFLFEYFSETQRNKGNFPGRFSGRQFSNSRSEMNVSTLELGDSALYLCASSLDGQGPGELFFGEGSRLTVL.

This clone was picked up one time. The chain couples TRBV6-5 to TRBJ1-1; D is perhaps TRBD1 (5 bases). From germline, CDR1 is MNHEY and CDR2 SVGAGI. The CDR3 contains 14 residues. V lost 3 bases and J 5 bases, leaving 13 bases between the germline ends. The CDR3 region is CASSYAGHGTEAFF. CDR3 sequence (DNA): TGTGCCAGCAGTTATGCTGGACATGGGACTGAAGCTTTCTTT.

In the case of this clone: The sample holds other DNA sequences that translate to the same CDR3. The rearrangement joins TRBV5-4 to TRBJ1-4; 9 bases align to TRBD1. Trimming cost V 3 bases and J 4 bases; bases outside gene matches: 1. This CDR3 region has 14 residues. The germline gives CDR1 SGHNT, CDR2 YYREEE (reference sequence). CDR3 DNA sequence: TGTGCCAGCAGCTCGGGACAGGGTAATGAAAAACTGTTTTTT. This sequence encodes CASSSGQGNEKLFF.

The genes are TRBV30 and TRBJ1-4; D possibly corresponds to TRBD1 (5 bases). The CDR3 runs 14 residues. Germline assignment: CDR1 GTSNPN and CDR2 SVGIG (reference sequence). Trimming took 5 bases from V and 1 from J, leaving 11 bases between them. The CDR3 DNA is TGTGCCTGGGAAATGGGGGGAACTAATGAAAAACTGTTTTTT. Its protein is CAWEMGGTNEKLFF.

The chain carries TRBV5-8 and TRBJ1-5; 9 bases fit TRBD1. This CDR3 comprises 15 residues. Germline trimming cut 4 bases from V and 6 bases from J; bases unmatched to any gene: 8. Germline-derived CDR1 and CDR2 are SGHTS and YDEGEE. DNA of the CDR3: TGTGCCAGCAGCGACTCACAGGGGGCAGTTCAGCCCCAGCATTTT. This codes for CASSDSQGAVQPQHF.

The chain carries TRBV3-1 (or the pseudogene TRBV3-2) and TRBJ1-2; D perhaps matches TRBD1 (5 bases). CDR1 LGHDT and CDR2 YNNKEL come from the germline V gene (reference sequence). V was clipped by 5 bases and J by 3 bases, with 7 bases between them. There are 12 residues in the CDR3. CDR3 in DNA: TGTGCCAGCAGCGGGGGGTACTATGGCTACACCTTC. Translating it yields CASSGGYYGYTF.

The DNA for the CDR3 is TGCGCCAGCAGCTTGGTCGGAGATACGCAGTATTTT. Its translation: CASSLVGDTQYF. The chain carries TRBV5-1 and TRBJ2-3; D not certain. V lost 0 bases and J lost 5, with 4 bases in between. The CDR3 length is 12 residues. Germline V gene sequence: CDR1 SGHRS, CDR2 YFSETQ. Using reference TRBV5-1 and TRBJ2-3 for the parts outside the CDR3, the full variable domain is KAGVTQTPRYLIKTRGQQVTLSCSPISGHRSVSWYQQTPGQGLQFLFEYFSETQRNKGNFPGRFSGRQFSNSRSEMNVSTLELGDSALYLCASSLVGDTQYFGPGTRLTVL.

The chain couples TRBV25-1 to TRBJ1-1; D is unclear. The V end was cut by 2 bases, the J end by 5 bases, with 9 bases between. CDR1 MGHDK and CDR2 SYGVNS come from the germline V gene. This CDR3 contains 13 residues. CDR3 region: CASSEGEGTEAFF. The CDR3 nucleotides are TGTGCCAGCAGTGAAGGGGAGGGAACTGAAGCTTTCTTT.

The chain carries TRBV6-5 and TRBJ2-2, with 8 nucleotides matching TRBD1. The CDR3 has 15 amino acids. The germline V gene has CDR1 MNHEY and CDR2 SVGAGI. The V and J ends lost 5 bases and 4 bases, in that order; junction bases with no gene match: 6. The DNA of the CDR3 is TGTGCCAGCAGTCTACAGGGGGAAGTCACCGGGGAGCTGTTTTTT. It encodes CASSLQGEVTGELFF.

The chain joins TRBV6-1 to TRBJ2-7; the D gene is possibly TRBD2 (5 bases). The length of the CDR3 is 15 residues. Per germline, CDR1 MNHNS and CDR2 SASEGT. The V end was cut by 2 bases, the J end by 1 base, with 12 bases between. The CDR3 is CASSEPGFRSYEQYF. The CDR3 DNA sequence: TGTGCCAGCAGTGAACCGGGGTTCCGGTCCTACGAGCAGTACTTC.